The TCR beta chain under discussion was sequenced for a study of STAT3 mutations in large granular lymphocyte leukemia. A few counts support this clone. Its target is unknown. The CDR3 extends over 12 amino acids. Germline loops: CDR1 SQVTM, CDR2 ANQGSEA. V dropped 3 bases and J dropped 2 bases, with 6 bases sitting between them. Broader study findings: At least one immunodominant TCR beta clonotype appeared in every T-cell large granular lymphocyte leukemia patient.

Assay: immunoSEQ multiplex PCR; the TCRdb copy retains only in-frame clones and omits some. The table has around 39,000 clones, approximately 90% seen once. Material for sequencing was PBMCs. The TCR was taken from a human donor with T large granular lymphocyte leukemia. Some clones in this sample may be carry-over from other donors' samples. The V call is TRBV29-1, the J call TRBJ2-3; D remains ambiguous. This CDR3 reads CSVDWNTDTQYF. The DNA for the CDR3 is TGCAGCGTTGATTGGAACACAGATACGCAGTATTTT.